These 7 T cell receptor beta chains share one sample of origin, sequenced in a study of T cell changes during pregnancy in multiple sclerosis. Sequencing was performed with immunoSEQ multiplex PCR; in TCRdb, only in-frame clones are kept and a portion is missing. The table shows approximately 21,000 clones, with approximately 90% occurring only once. The material was CD8+ T cells from peripheral blood mononuclear cells, obtained in the first trimester of pregnancy. These receptors all come from a female donor with multiple sclerosis, enrolled in a pregnancy study.

The chain employs TRBV9 and TRBJ2-2; D is possibly TRBD2 (6 bases). The CDR3 runs to 15 residues. The germline V gene encodes CDR1 SGDLS and CDR2 YYNGEE. V gave up 3 bases and J gave up 5 bases, with 14 bases separating them. CDR3 coding DNA: TGTGCCAGCAGCGCCGCAGGGCGGGGAACCGGGGAGCTGTTTTTT. It specifies CASSAAGRGTGELFF.

This chain links TRBV7-2 with TRBJ1-1; 7 bases agree with TRBD1. Per germline, CDR1 SGHTA and CDR2 FQGNSA. After removal of 4 bases from V and 4 bases from J, the junction contained 3 bases not matched to a gene. This CDR3 has 13 residues. As DNA, the CDR3 is TGTGCCAGCAGCTCGAGACAGGGCACTGAAGCTTTCTTT. Its protein is CASSSRQGTEAFF.

V and J are TRBV7-3 and TRBJ2-1; unclear D gene. This CDR3 is 12 amino acids long. Per the germline V gene, CDR1 is SGHTA and CDR2 is FQGTGA. The V gene lost 3 bases and the J gene lost 7 bases, with 7 bases spanning the gap. The DNA for the CDR3 is TGTGCCAGCAGCTTTGAGGCGAATGAGCAGTTCTTC. Its protein product is CASSFEANEQFF.

The rearrangement links TRBV30 to TRBJ2-2; 13 bases agree with TRBD2. The CDR3 runs to 21 residues. CDR1 GTSNPN and CDR2 SVGIG come from the germline V gene (reference sequence). The V and J ends lost 0 bases and 6 bases, in that order; junction bases with no gene match: 19. The CDR3 protein is CAWSVQWGRTSGRGCPGELFF. For the CDR3, the DNA is TGTGCCTGGAGTGTACAGTGGGGTCGGACTAGCGGGAGAGGGTGCCCCGGGGAGCTGTTTTTT.

The rearrangement links TRBV27 to TRBJ2-5; 15 nucleotides agree with TRBD2. Per germline, CDR1 MNHEY and CDR2 SMNVEV (reference sequence). This CDR3 region has 16 residues. With 0 bases clipped from V and 4 bases from J, the junction kept 0 bases outside the gene matches. CDR3 residues: CASSLSGLAGGETQYF. In DNA form, the CDR3 reads TGTGCCAGCAGTTTATCGGGACTAGCGGGAGGAGAGACCCAGTACTTC.

This clone was seen a few times. The chain employs TRBV7-9 and TRBJ1-5, with TRBD1 matching 8 bases. The germline CDR1 and CDR2 sequences are SEHNR and FQNEAQ (reference sequence). With V trimmed by 3 bases and J by 5 bases, 0 bases remained unmatched. The CDR3 consists of 13 residues. This CDR3 is CASSLTGDQPQHF. The CDR3 DNA follows: TGTGCCAGCAGCTTGACAGGGGATCAGCCCCAGCATTTT.

The CDR3: CASSFWAGAGYTF. CDR3 coding DNA: TGTGCCAGCAGTTTTTGGGCAGGGGCTGGCTACACCTTC. This chain links TRBV27 with TRBJ1-2; weak D call: TRBD1 (6 bases). From germline, CDR1 is MNHEY and CDR2 SMNVEV (reference sequence). The CDR3 has 13 residues. The V gene lost 3 bases and the J gene lost 7 bases, with 12 bases spanning the gap.